The 24 T cell receptor beta chains presented below share a single source sample, sequenced in a study of PD-1 blockade in classical Hodgkin lymphoma. Documented time point: cycle 4 day 1 (C4D1), after 5 to 7 weeks of nivolumab. Brentuximab vedotin exposure varied among the patients, all of whom had relapsed after autologous stem cell transplantation. Using immunoSEQ multiplex PCR, the repertoire was profiled, and TCRdb retains in-frame clones only, with some absent. In the table there are 80,000 to 95,000 clones, nearly 85% of which are singletons. Material: peripheral blood mononuclear cells (PBMCs), obtained before the fourth cycle of nivolumab. These receptor sequences come from a human donor with classical Hodgkin lymphoma.

This chain uses TRBV6-5 with TRBJ1-6; 9 bases fit TRBD1. The CDR3 runs to 15 residues. V gave up 1 base and J gave up 7 bases; unmatched junction bases: 2. In germline, CDR1 is MNHEY, CDR2 SVGAGI. The CDR3 here is CASSYFGQGNSPLHF. The CDR3 coding sequence is TGTGCCAGCAGTTACTTTGGACAGGGGAATTCACCCCTCCACTTT.

The chain combines TRBV5-1 with TRBJ2-5; TRBD1 agrees at 7 bases. This CDR3 region has 13 residues. Germline CDR1 and CDR2: SGHRS and YFSETQ. V shed 7 bases, J shed 4 bases, and the junction held 7 bases outside the gene matches. CDR3 bases: TGCGCCAGCGGCCAAACAGGGGTAGAGACCCAGTACTTC. Translating it yields CASGQTGVETQYF.

Written as DNA, the CDR3 is TGTGCCAGCAGCTTGAGAGGGGCAGAGACCCAGTACTTC. This codes for CASSLRGAETQYF. The chain joins TRBV5-8 to TRBJ2-5, with D possibly called TRBD1 or TRBD2 (5 bases each). V lost 1 base and J 4 bases, leaving 8 bases between the germline ends. The germline gives CDR1 SGHTS, CDR2 YDEGEE. This CDR3 comprises 13 residues.

This sequence joins TRBV19 and TRBJ2-2; D is perhaps TRBD1 or TRBD2 (5 bases each). This CDR3 contains 14 residues. Germline-derived CDR1 and CDR2 are LNHDA and SQIVND (reference sequence). V lost 4 bases and J 5 bases, leaving 11 bases between the germline ends. CDR3 loop: CASSTRGSTGELFF. The CDR3 DNA reads TGTGCCAGTAGTACGAGGGGATCAACCGGGGAGCTGTTTTTT.

The V call is TRBV7-9, the J call TRBJ1-4, with D perhaps TRBD1 (6 bases). The CDR3 loop spans 14 amino acids. Germline V gives CDR1 SEHNR, CDR2 FQNEAQ (reference sequence). The germline V and J ends were trimmed by 5 bases and 7 bases, with 14 bases remaining between them. DNA of the CDR3: TGTGCCAGCAGCCCGGACAGCGGGGGTGAAAAACTGTTTTTT. Translating it yields CASSPDSGGEKLFF. The variable domain in full, with the rest retrieved from reference TRBV7-9 and TRBJ1-4, is DTGVSQNPRHKITKRGQNVTFRCDPISEHNRLYWYRQTLGQGPEFLTYFQNEAQLEKSRLLSDRFSAERPKGSFSTLEIQRTEQGDSAMYLCASSPDSGGEKLFFGSGTQLSVL.

The chain links TRBV2 to TRBJ2-3; 7 bases are shared with TRBD2. The V segment lost 6 bases and the J segment 4 bases; nucleotides outside the gene matches: 13. This CDR3 contains 16 residues. Germline CDR1 SNHLY, CDR2 FYNNEI. DNA of the CDR3: TGTGCCAGCAGAGCTCCTCAGACTAGCCCCCCAGATACGCAGTATTTT. It translates to CASRAPQTSPPDTQYF.

This clone is a singleton in its sample. The chain joins TRBV19 to TRBJ2-2, with D perhaps given as TRBD1 or TRBD2 (6 bases each). This CDR3 contains 14 residues. Trimming pared 4 bases from V and 8 bases from J, leaving 14 bases between. Germline V gene lookup returns CDR1 LNHDA and CDR2 SQIVND (reference sequence). This CDR3 reads CASSRSRGGGELFF. The CDR3 DNA reads TGTGCCAGTAGTAGGTCCAGGGGAGGAGGGGAGCTGTTTTTT.

J is TRBJ1-3 and V is TRBV4-2; possible D gene TRBD1, 5 bases. The CDR3 spans 17 residues. Per the germline V gene, CDR1 is LGHNA and CDR2 is YNFKEQ. Trimming removed 0 bases from V and 0 bases from J, with 12 bases in between. The CDR3 bases are TGTGCCAGCAGCCAAGAATCCCGGGGCTTCTCTGGAAACACCATATATTTT. Protein sequence: CASSQESRGFSGNTIYF.

This rearrangement joins TRBV7-6 to TRBJ2-2; D ambiguous. Germline V gives CDR1 SGHVS, CDR2 FNYEAQ. V lost 1 base and J 1 base, leaving 7 bases between the germline ends. The CDR3 has 15 residues. The CDR3 DNA sequence: TGTGCCAGCAGCTTAGGTGCTAAGAACACCGGGGAGCTGTTTTTT. It encodes CASSLGAKNTGELFF.

The chain joins TRBV6-5 to TRBJ2-7; no definite D call. The V end was cut by 0 bases, the J end by 1 base, with 4 bases between. This CDR3 has 13 amino acids. CDR1 and CDR2 (germline): MNHEY, SVGAGI. CDR3 loop: CASSYSISYEQYF. The CDR3 bases are TGTGCCAGCAGTTACTCGATTTCCTACGAGCAGTACTTC.

V and J are TRBV6-5 and TRBJ1-2; D is unclear. Germline assignment: CDR1 MNHEY and CDR2 SVGAGI. Trimming removed 2 bases from V and 4 bases from J, with 11 bases in between. The CDR3 covers 14 residues. The CDR3 nucleotides read TGTGCCAGCAGTTACGGCGGACCAGGCTATGGCTACACCTTC. This gives the protein CASSYGGPGYGYTF.

The V gene is TRBV7-9, the J gene TRBJ2-7; D remains unclear. The CDR3 is 14 residues long. Trimming pared 1 base from V and 0 bases from J, leaving 7 bases between. Germline V CDR1 and CDR2: SEHNR, FQNEAQ (reference sequence). The CDR3, as DNA: TGTGCCAGCAGCTTAGACCCGAGCTCCTACGAGCAGTACTTC. It codes for CASSLDPSSYEQYF. The full variable domain, in which reference TRBV7-9 and TRBJ2-7 provide the parts outside the CDR3, is DTGVSQNPRHKITKRGQNVTFRCDPISEHNRLYWYRQTLGQGPEFLTYFQNEAQLEKSRLLSDRFSAERPKGSFSTLEIQRTEQGDSAMYLCASSLDPSSYEQYFGPGTRLTVT.

The chain recombines TRBV2 with TRBJ1-2; D ambiguous. Germline V gene data show CDR1 as SNHLY and CDR2 as FYNNEI. The CDR3 is 12 amino acids. V lost 7 bases and J lost 7, with 13 bases in between. CDR3 loop: CASTSGPTGYTF. The CDR3 DNA follows: TGTGCCAGCACCTCAGGACCAACTGGCTACACCTTC.

The chain employs TRBV5-1 and TRBJ1-2, with 7 bases fitting TRBD1. V was clipped by 6 bases and J by 1 base; unmatched bases: 12. CDR1 is SGHRS, CDR2 YFSETQ, per germline. The CDR3 is 16 amino acids. In DNA form, the CDR3 reads TGCGCCAGCACTTTTGATGGGACAGTTTATAACTATGGCTACACCTTC. Residues: CASTFDGTVYNYGYTF.

The gene calls are TRBV9 and TRBJ1-3, with a possible D match to TRBD1 (5 bases). CDR1 and CDR2 from the germline V gene are SGDLS and YYNGEE. Trimming pared 0 bases from V and 6 bases from J, leaving 19 bases between. The CDR3 length is 17 residues. CDR3 DNA: TGTGCCAGCAGCGTAGGCTTACGGGGGACGGACTCAAACACCATATATTTT. Translating it yields CASSVGLRGTDSNTIYF.

The chain combines TRBV5-4 with TRBJ2-7, with 8 bases aligning to TRBD2. Germline CDR1 and CDR2: SGHNT and YYREEE (reference sequence). This CDR3 has 13 amino acids. V trimming: 3 bases; J trimming: 6 bases; junction bases outside the gene matches: 5. CDR3 nucleotide sequence: TGTGCCAGCAGCTCCGGGACTAGTTTCGAGCAGTACTTC. Its protein is CASSSGTSFEQYF.

The rearrangement joins TRBV6-6 to TRBJ2-3, with a tentative D call TRBD2 (6 bases). CDR3 length equals 14 residues. Germline lookup yields CDR1 MNHNY and CDR2 SVGAGI (reference sequence). V was shortened by 5 bases and J by 2 bases, with 11 bases between the two germline ends. The CDR3 region has the DNA TGTGCCAGCAGTCCCCCGGGGGACACAGATACGCAGTATTTT. As protein: CASSPPGDTDTQYF.

The rearrangement joins TRBV19 to TRBJ1-3, with TRBD1 matching 7 bases. The CDR3 is 13 residues long. Germline CDR1 is LNHDA and CDR2 is SQIVND (reference sequence). The V and J ends lost 10 bases and 4 bases, in that order; junction bases with no gene match: 7. The CDR3 nucleotides read TGTGCCACAAGCCAGGGGGTAGGAAACACCATATATTTT. It is translated as CATSQGVGNTIYF.

The CDR3 DNA sequence: TGTGCCAGCAGCCCCCTCCACCGGGAGGGCTCCTACGAGCAGTACTTC. Translation: CASSPLHREGSYEQYF. The rearrangement joins TRBV13 to TRBJ2-7, with TRBD2 matching 8 bases. CDR1 is PRHDT and CDR2 is FYEKMQ in the germline V gene (reference sequence). V lost 5 bases, J lost 0 bases, and 9 bases stayed unmatched. The CDR3 sequence is 16 residues long. Supplemented by reference TRBV13 and TRBJ2-7, the full variable domain reads AAGVIQSPRHLIKEKRETATLKCYPIPRHDTVYWYQQGPGQDPQFLISFYEKMQSDKGSIPDRFSAQQFSDYHSELNMSSLELGDSALYFCASSPLHREGSYEQYFGPGTRLTVT.

This chain uses TRBV19 with TRBJ2-1, with 7 bases aligning to TRBD2. The trim removed 3 bases at V and 9 bases at J, leaving 8 bases unmatched. This CDR3 contains 14 residues. Germline V gene lookup returns CDR1 LNHDA and CDR2 SQIVND (reference sequence). Here the CDR3 reads CASSIGLGWGEQFF. The CDR3 coding sequence is TGTGCCAGTAGTATCGGACTAGGGTGGGGTGAGCAGTTCTTC.

The CDR3 DNA sequence: TGTGCCAGCAGCTTAGCGCTGGCGGGAGGGCCGAAGACCCAGTACTTC. Translated, it gives CASSLALAGGPKTQYF. The rearrangement links TRBV7-2 to TRBJ2-5, with 9 bases lining up with TRBD2. V shed 0 bases and J 6 bases; nucleotides not matched to a gene: 8. This CDR3 is built from 16 residues. CDR1 is SGHTA and CDR2 is FQGNSA in the germline V gene.

This clone was seen once. The chain carries TRBV5-4 and TRBJ1-1; possibly TRBD1 for D (6 bases). Germline CDR1 and CDR2: SGHNT and YYREEE (reference sequence). This CDR3 comprises 15 residues. V was cut by 0 bases and J by 1 base, with 10 bases left in between. For the CDR3, the DNA is TGTGCCAGCAGCTTGGGGGGGCAGACGAACACTGAAGCTTTCTTT. This sequence encodes CASSLGGQTNTEAFF.

A single count supports this clone. This chain links TRBV29-1 with TRBJ2-7, with 10 bases matching TRBD2. V lost 6 bases to trimming and J lost 12 bases; unmatched junction nucleotides: 8. Germline CDR1 SQVTM, CDR2 ANQGSEA. The CDR3 is 11 residues long. CDR3: CSVRTSGVMYF. CDR3 DNA: TGCAGCGTCAGGACTAGCGGAGTGATGTACTTC.

V usage is TRBV9 and J usage is TRBJ2-1; TRBD2 agrees at 9 bases. Trimming cost V 0 bases and J 3 bases; bases outside gene matches: 4. The CDR3 contains 16 residues. Germline V gene sequence: CDR1 SGDLS, CDR2 YYNGEE. CDR3 nucleotide sequence: TGTGCCAGCAGCGTAGTGTGGACTAGCGACTACAATGAGCAGTTCTTC. Its translation: CASSVVWTSDYNEQFF.